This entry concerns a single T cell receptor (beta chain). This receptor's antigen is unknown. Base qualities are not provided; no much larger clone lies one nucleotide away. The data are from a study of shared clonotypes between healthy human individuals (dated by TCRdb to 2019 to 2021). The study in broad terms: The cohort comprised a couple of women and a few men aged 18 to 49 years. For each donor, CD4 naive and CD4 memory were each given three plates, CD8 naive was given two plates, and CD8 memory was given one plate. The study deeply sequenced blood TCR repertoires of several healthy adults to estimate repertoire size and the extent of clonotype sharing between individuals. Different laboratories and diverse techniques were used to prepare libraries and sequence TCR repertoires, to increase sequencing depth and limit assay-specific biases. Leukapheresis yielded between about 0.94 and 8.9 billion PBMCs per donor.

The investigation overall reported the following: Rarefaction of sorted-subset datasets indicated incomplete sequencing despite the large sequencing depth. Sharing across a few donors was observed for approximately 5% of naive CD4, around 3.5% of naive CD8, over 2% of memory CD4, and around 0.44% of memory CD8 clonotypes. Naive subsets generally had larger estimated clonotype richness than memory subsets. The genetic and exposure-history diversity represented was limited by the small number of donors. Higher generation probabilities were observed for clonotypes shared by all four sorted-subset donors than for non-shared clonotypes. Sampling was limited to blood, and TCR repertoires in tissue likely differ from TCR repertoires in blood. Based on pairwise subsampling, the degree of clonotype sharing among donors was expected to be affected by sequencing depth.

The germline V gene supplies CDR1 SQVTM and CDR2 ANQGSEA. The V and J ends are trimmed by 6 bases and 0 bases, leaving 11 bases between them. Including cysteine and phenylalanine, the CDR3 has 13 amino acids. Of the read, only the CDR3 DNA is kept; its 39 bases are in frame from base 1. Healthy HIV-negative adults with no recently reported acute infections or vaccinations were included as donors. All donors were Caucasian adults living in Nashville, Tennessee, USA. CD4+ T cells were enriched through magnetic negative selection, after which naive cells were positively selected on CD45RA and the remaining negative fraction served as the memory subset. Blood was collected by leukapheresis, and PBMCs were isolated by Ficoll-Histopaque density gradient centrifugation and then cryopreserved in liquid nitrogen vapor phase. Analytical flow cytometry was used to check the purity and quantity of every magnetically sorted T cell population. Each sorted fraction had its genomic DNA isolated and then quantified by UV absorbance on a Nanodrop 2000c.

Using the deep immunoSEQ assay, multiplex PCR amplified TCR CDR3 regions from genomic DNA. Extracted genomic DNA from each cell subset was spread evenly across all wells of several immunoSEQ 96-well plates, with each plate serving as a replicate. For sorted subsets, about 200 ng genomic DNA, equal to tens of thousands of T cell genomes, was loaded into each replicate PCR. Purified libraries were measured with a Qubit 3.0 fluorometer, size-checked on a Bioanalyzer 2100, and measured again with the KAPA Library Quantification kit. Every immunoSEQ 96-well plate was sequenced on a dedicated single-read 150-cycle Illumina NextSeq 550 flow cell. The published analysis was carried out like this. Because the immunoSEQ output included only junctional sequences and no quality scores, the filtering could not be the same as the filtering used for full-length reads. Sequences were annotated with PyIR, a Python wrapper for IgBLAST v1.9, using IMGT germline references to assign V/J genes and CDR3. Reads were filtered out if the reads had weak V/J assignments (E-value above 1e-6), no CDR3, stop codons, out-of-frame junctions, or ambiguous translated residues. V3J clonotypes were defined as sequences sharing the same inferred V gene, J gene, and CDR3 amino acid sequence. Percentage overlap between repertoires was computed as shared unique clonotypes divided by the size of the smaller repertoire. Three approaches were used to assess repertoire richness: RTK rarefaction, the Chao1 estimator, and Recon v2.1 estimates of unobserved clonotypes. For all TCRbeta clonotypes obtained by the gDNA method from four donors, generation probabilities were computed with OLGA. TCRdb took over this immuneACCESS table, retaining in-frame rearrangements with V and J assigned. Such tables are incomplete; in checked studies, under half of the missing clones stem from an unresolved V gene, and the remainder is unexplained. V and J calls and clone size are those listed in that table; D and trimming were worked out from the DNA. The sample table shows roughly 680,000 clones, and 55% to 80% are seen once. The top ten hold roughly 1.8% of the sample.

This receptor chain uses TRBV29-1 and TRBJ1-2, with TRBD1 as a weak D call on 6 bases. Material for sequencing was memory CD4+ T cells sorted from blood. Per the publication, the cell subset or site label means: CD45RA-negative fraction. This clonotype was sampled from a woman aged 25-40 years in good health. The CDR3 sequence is CSVPTGTNYGYTF. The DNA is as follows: TGCAGCGTGCCGACAGGAACTAACTATGGCTACACCTTC.